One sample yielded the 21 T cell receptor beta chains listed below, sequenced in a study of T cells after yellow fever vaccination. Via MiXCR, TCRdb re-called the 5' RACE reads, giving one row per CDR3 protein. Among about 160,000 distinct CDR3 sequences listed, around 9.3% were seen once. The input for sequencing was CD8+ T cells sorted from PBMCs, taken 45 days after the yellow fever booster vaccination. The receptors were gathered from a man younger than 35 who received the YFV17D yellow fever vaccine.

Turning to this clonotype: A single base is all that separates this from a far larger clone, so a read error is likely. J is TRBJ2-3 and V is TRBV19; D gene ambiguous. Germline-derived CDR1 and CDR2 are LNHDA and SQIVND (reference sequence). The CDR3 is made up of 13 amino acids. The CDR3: CASSIRSTDTEYF. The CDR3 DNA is TGTGCCAGTAGTATACGCAGCACAGATACGGAGTATTTT.

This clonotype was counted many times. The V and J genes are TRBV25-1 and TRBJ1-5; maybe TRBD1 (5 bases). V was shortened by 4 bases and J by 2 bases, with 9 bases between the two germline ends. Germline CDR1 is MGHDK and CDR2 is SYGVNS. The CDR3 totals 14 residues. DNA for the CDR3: TGTGCCAGCAGTGCCCAGGGAGGCAATCAGCCCCAGCATTTT. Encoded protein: CASSAQGGNQPQHF.

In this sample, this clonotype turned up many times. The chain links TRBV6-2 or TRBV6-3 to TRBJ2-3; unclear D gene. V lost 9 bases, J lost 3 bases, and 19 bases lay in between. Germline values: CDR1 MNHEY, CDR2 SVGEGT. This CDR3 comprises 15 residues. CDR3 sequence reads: CASHVGSDTTDTQYF. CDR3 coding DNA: TGTGCCAGTCACGTGGGATCAGACACGACAGATACGCAGTATTTT.

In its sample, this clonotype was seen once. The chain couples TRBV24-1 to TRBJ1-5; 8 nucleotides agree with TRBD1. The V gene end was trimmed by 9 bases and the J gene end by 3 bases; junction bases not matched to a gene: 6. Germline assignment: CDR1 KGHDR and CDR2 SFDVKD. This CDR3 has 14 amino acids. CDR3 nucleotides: TGTGCCACCCCGGCGGGACAGGACAATCAGCCCCAGCATTTT. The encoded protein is CATPAGQDNQPQHF.

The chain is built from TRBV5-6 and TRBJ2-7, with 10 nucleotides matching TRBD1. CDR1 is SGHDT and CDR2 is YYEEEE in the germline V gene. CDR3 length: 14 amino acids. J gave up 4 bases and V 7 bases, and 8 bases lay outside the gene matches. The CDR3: CASGIRDRGYEQYF. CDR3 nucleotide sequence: TGTGCCAGCGGGATCCGGGACAGGGGTTACGAGCAGTACTTC.

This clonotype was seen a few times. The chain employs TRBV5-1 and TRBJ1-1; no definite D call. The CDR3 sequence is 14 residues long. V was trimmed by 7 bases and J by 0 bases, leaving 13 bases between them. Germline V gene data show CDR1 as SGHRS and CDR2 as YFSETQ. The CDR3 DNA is TGCGCCAGCCGTGGGCAGACCATGAACACTGAAGCTTTCTTT. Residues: CASRGQTMNTEAFF.

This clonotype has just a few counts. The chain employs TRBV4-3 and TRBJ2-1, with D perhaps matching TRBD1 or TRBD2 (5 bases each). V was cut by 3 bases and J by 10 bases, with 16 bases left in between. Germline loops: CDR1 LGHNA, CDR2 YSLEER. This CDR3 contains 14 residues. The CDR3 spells CASSHGQGGWEQFF. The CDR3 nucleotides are TGCGCCAGCAGCCACGGACAAGGCGGGTGGGAGCAGTTCTTC.

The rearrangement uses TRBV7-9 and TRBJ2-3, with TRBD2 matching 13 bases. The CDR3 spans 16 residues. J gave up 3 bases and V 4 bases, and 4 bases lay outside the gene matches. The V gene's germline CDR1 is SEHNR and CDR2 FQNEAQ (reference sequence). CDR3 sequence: CASSSPLAGGTDTQYF. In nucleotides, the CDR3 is TGTGCCAGCAGCTCCCCACTAGCGGGGGGGACAGATACGCAGTATTTT.

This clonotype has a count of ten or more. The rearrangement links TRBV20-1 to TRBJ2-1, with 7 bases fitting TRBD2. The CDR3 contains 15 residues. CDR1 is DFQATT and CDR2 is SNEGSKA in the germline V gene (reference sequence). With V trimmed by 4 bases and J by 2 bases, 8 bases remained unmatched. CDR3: CSAKGLAAPYNEQFF. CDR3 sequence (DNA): TGCAGTGCTAAGGGGCTAGCGGCGCCCTACAATGAGCAGTTCTTC.

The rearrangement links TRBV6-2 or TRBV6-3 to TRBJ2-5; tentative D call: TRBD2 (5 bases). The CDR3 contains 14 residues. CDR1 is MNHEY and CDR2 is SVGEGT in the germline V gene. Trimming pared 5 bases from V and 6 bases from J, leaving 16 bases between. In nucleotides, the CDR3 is TGTGCCAGCAGTCAAGGGCTAGCCACCCAGACCCAGTACTTC. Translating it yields CASSQGLATQTQYF.

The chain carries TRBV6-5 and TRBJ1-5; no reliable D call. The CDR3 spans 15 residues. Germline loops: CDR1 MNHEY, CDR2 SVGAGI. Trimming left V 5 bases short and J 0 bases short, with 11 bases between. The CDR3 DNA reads TGTGCCAGCAGTCCCGACACCTTTAGCAATCAGCCCCAGCATTTT. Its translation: CASSPDTFSNQPQHF.

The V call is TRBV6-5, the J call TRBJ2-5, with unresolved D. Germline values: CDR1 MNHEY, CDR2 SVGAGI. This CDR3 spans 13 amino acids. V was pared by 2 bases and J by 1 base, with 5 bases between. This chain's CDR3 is CASSYVLQETQYF. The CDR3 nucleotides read TGTGCCAGCAGTTACGTACTCCAAGAGACCCAGTACTTC.

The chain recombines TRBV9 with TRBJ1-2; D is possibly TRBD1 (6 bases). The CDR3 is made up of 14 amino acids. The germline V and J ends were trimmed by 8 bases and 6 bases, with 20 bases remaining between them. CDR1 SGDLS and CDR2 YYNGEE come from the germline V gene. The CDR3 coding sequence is TGTGCCAGTAAAGAAAGACAGGTGGGGGATGGCTACACCTTC. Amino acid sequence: CASKERQVGDGYTF.

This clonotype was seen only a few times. CDR3 sequence reads: CASSPHSDSYEQYF. The CDR3 DNA sequence: TGTGCCAGCAGCCCTCACTCGGACTCCTACGAGCAGTACTTC. The chain uses TRBV4-2 and TRBJ2-7; no firm D call. The V and J ends lost 4 bases and 0 bases respectively, with 10 bases between them. Looked up from germline, CDR1 is LGHNA and CDR2 is YNFKEQ. The CDR3 totals 14 residues.

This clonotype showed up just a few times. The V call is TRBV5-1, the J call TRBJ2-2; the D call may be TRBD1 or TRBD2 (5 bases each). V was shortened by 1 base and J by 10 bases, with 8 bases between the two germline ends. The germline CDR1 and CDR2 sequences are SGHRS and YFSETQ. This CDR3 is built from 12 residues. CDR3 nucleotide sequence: TGCGCCAGCAGCTTGTCCGGGACGGAGCTGTTTTTT. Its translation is CASSLSGTELFF.

The CDR3 DNA reads TGCGCCAGCAGCCAAGATAGGGGACAGGGATCGGATGGCTACACCTTC. Translating it yields CASSQDRGQGSDGYTF. The J gene is TRBJ1-2, the V gene TRBV4-3; 9 nucleotides agree with TRBD1. Germline values: CDR1 LGHNA, CDR2 YSLEER. Germline trimming cut 0 bases from V and 6 bases from J; bases unmatched to any gene: 8. The CDR3 has 16 residues.

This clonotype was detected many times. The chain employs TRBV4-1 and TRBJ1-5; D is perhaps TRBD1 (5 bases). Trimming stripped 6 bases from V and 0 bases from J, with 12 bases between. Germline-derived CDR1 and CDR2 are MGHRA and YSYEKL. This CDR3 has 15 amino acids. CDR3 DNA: TGCGCCAGCAGGGAGAGGGACGTTAGCAATCAGCCCCAGCATTTT. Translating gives CASRERDVSNQPQHF.

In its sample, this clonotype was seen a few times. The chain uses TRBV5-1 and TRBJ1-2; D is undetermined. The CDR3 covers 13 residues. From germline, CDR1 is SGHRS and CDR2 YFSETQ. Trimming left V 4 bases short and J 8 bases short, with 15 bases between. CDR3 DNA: TGCGCCAGCAGCAATGAGGAGTCGGGAGGCTACACCTTC. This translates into CASSNEESGGYTF.

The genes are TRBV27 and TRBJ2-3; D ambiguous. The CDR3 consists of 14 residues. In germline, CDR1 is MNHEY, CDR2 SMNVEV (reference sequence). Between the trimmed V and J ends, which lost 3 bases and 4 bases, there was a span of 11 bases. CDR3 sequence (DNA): TGTGCCAGCAGTTTGACCCGTTATCCAGATACGCAGTATTTT. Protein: CASSLTRYPDTQYF.

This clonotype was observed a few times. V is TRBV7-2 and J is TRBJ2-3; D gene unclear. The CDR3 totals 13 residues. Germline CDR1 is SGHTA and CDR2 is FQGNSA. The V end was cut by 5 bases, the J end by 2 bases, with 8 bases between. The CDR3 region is CASSIMNTDTQYF. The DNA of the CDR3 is TGTGCCAGCAGCATCATGAACACAGATACGCAGTATTTT.

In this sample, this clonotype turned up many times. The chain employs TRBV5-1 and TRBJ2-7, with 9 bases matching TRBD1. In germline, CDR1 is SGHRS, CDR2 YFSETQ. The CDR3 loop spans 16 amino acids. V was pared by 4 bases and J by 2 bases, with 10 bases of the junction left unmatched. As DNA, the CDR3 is TGCGCCAGCAGCGATCCCGGGACAGGGTTAACCTACGAGCAGTACTTC. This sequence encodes CASSDPGTGLTYEQYF.